The 12 T cell receptor beta chains given below trace back to one sample, sequenced in a study of regulatory T cells in long-lasting Graves disease. The time point denotes: newly diagnosed GD, antithyroid drugs for less than 3 months. From PBMCs, RNA was extracted and then used to make the TCR library. Through Arm-PCR of CDR3 regions and iRepertoire HTBI primers, TCR beta libraries were built. TCRdb re-derived calls from the multiplex PCR reads in MiXCR, one entry per CDR3 protein. The data hold about 240,000 distinct CDR3 sequences, with just over 20% observed a single time. Sequencing was performed on peripheral blood mononuclear cells (PBMCs), taken at new diagnosis, from a patient treated with antithyroid drugs. The receptor source for this set is a female donor with Graves disease.

This clonotype appeared a single time. This chain uses TRBV6-5 with TRBJ2-1; the D gene is possibly TRBD2 (6 bases). V lost 4 bases and J 10 bases, leaving 14 bases between the germline ends. The germline gives CDR1 MNHEY, CDR2 SVGAGI. The CDR3 is 13 amino acids. The CDR3 DNA sequence: TGTGCCAGCAGTTCCCCGGGGGTCCGGGAGCAGTTCTTC. Translated: CASSSPGVREQFF.

Concerning this clonotype itself: A read error is possible here, since a much larger clone lies one base away. V usage is TRBV5-4 and J usage is TRBJ2-7, with TRBD2 matching over 11 bases. CDR1 SGHNT and CDR2 YYREEE come from the germline V gene (reference sequence). The length of the CDR3 is 16 residues. The CDR3 nucleotides are TGTGCCAGCAGCTTGGGTGATAGCGGGGGGGCTTACGAGCAGTGCTTC. Translation: CASSLGDSGGAYEQCF.

In its sample, this clonotype was seen a few times. The rearrangement joins TRBV15 to TRBJ2-6; maybe TRBD1 (5 bases). V was pared by 7 bases and J by 0 bases, with 13 bases between. The CDR3 spans 16 residues. Germline V gene sequence: CDR1 LNHNV, CDR2 YYDKDF (reference sequence). CDR3 sequence: CATKSGKLSGANVLTF. CDR3 nucleotide sequence: TGTGCCACCAAATCAGGGAAGCTCTCTGGGGCCAACGTCCTGACTTTC.

The table lists this clonotype with many counts. The V call is TRBV3-2, the J call TRBJ2-5. TRBV3-2 represents a pseudogene. The CDR3 length is 13 residues. DNA of the CDR3: TGTGCCAGCAGCCAAGATCACCAAGAGACCCAGTACTTC. Its protein product is CASSQDHQETQYF.

The J gene is TRBJ2-1, the V gene TRBV3-2; the table's TRBD1 call for D was not verified on the DNA. Gene TRBJ2-7 matches the end of the DNA better, so the J call may be wrong. TRBV3-2 is noted as a pseudogene. This CDR3 comprises 14 residues. As DNA, the CDR3 is TGTGCCAGCAGCCCGGGATTTAAAGCCTACGAGCAGTACTTC. It codes for CASSPGFKAYEQYF.

This chain connects TRBV3-1 to TRBJ1-3; D remains unclear. The CDR3 is made up of 16 amino acids. V was cut by 0 bases and J by 0 bases, with 9 bases left in between. CDR1 is LGHDT, CDR2 YNNKEL, per germline (reference sequence). CDR3 residues: CASSQDDYHSGNTIYF. The CDR3 DNA is TGTGCCAGCAGCCAAGATGACTACCACTCTGGAAACACCATATATTTT. Supplemented by reference TRBV3-1 and TRBJ1-3, the full variable domain reads DTAVSQTPKYLVTQMGNDKSIKCEQNLGHDTMYWYKQDSKKFLKIMFSYNNKELIINETVPNRFSPKSPDKAHLNLHINSLELGDSAVYFCASSQDDYHSGNTIYFGEGSWLTVV.

This clonotype was recorded only once. This chain links TRBV5-5 with TRBJ2-3; possibly TRBD1 for D (6 bases). The CDR3 has 14 amino acids. V dropped 4 bases and J dropped 3 bases, with 12 bases sitting between them. CDR1 is SGHKS, CDR2 YYEKEE, per germline (reference sequence). CDR3: CASSKKRGTDTQYF. The CDR3 DNA reads TGTGCCAGCAGCAAGAAGAGGGGGACAGATACGCAGTATTTT.

This clonotype was observed at least ten times. As DNA, the CDR3 is TGTGCCAGCAGCCCCTTGGGATCGAACTACGAGCAGTACTTC. It yields the protein CASSPLGSNYEQYF. V is TRBV7-9 and J is TRBJ2-7; no reliable D call. This CDR3 is built from 14 residues. Trimming took off 5 bases at V and 3 bases at J, with 14 bases between the two ends. Germline values: CDR1 SEHNR, CDR2 FQNEAQ (reference sequence). The whole variable domain, filled in from reference TRBV7-9 and TRBJ2-7, reads DTGVSQNPRHKITKRGQNVTFRCDPISEHNRLYWYRQTLGQGPEFLTYFQNEAQLEKSRLLSDRFSAERPKGSFSTLEIQRTEQGDSAMYLCASSPLGSNYEQYFGPGTRLTVT.

This clonotype was seen many times. The chain joins TRBV18 to TRBJ2-2, with D possibly called TRBD1 or TRBD2 (5 bases each). The ends were cut back, 3 bases at V and 2 bases at J, with 16 bases in the middle. The CDR3 runs 17 residues. The germline gives CDR1 KGHSH, CDR2 LQKENI. The CDR3 reads CASSPPRGASNTGELFF. CDR3 nucleotides: TGTGCCAGCTCACCCCCCCGAGGGGCGTCTAACACCGGGGAGCTGTTTTTT.

This clonotype has more than one count but fewer than ten. The V gene is TRBV5-1, the J gene TRBJ2-1, with D hard to call. This CDR3 comprises 14 residues. The germline V gene encodes CDR1 SGHRS and CDR2 YFSETQ. Between the trimmed V and J ends, which lost 2 bases and 6 bases, there was a span of 12 bases. CDR3 sequence (DNA): TGCGCCAGCAGCTTAAGCCCCGCCGCCAATGAGCAGTTCTTC. Translated, it gives CASSLSPAANEQFF.

This clonotype has ten or more counts. The chain joins TRBV5-4 to TRBJ1-2, with D possibly TRBD1 on 5 matching bases. CDR3 length: 12 residues. Germline CDR1 and CDR2: SGHNT and YYREEE (reference sequence). Deletions cut 4 bases from V and 7 bases from J, with 11 bases between. The CDR3 DNA sequence: TGTGCCAGCAGCCTTAACCAGGGTGGCTACACCTTC. Translating it yields CASSLNQGGYTF.

The sample holds many counts of this clonotype. The J gene is TRBJ2-7, the V gene TRBV7-3, with 9 bases matching TRBD2. The CDR3 totals 15 residues. CDR1 is SGHTA, CDR2 FQGTGA, per germline. V lost 1 base to trimming and J lost 4 bases; unmatched junction nucleotides: 5. The CDR3 spells CASSLRVLAGYEQYF. CDR3 in DNA: TGTGCCAGCAGCTTAAGGGTACTAGCGGGTTACGAGCAGTACTTC.